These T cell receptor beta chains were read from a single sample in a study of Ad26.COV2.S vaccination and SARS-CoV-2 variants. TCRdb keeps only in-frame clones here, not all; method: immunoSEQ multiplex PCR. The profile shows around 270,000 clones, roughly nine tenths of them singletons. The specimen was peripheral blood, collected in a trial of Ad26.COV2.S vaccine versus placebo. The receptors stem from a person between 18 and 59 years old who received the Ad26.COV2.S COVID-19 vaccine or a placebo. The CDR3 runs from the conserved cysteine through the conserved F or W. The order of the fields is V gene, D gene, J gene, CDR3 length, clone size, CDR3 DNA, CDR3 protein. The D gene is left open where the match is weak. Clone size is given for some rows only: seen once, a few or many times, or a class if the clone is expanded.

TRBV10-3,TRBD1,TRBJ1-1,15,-,TGTGCCATCAGTGAGTCGGACAGGGAGAACACTGAAGCTTTCTTT,CAISESDRENTEAFF
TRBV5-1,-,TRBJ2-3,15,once,TGCGCCAGCAGCGGCTCTCGCGGTCGGGGAGATACGCAGTATTTT,CASSGSRGRGDTQYF
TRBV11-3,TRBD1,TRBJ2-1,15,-,TGTGCCAGCTCCTCCGGGACAGGGAGCTACAATGAGCAGTTCTTC,CASSSGTGSYNEQFF
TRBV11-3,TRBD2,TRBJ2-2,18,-,TGTGCCAGCAGCCTAGGACTAGCGGGAGTTCGCTGGACCGGGGAGCTGTTTTTT,CASSLGLAGVRWTGELFF
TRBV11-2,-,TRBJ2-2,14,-,TGTGCCAGCAGCTTTAGGGAAGAACCCGGGGAGCTGTTTTTT,CASSFREEPGELFF
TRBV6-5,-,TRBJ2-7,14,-,TGTGCCAGCAGATACAGGGATGAAGCCTACGAGCAGTACTTC,CASRYRDEAYEQYF
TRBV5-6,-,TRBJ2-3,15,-,TGTGCCAGCAGCTTGAGGCAGGGTAGGACAGATACGCAGTATTTT,CASSLRQGRTDTQYF
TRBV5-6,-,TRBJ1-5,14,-,TGTGCCAGCAGCTTGGCGGGTCCCAATCAGCCCCAGCATTTT,CASSLAGPNQPQHF
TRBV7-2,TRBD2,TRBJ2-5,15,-,TGTGCCAGCAGCCGTATAGCGGGAGATGGAGAGACCCAGTACTTC,CASSRIAGDGETQYF
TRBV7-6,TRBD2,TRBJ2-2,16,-,TGTGCCAGCAGCTTATCAAGCGGGGGGCACACCGGGGAGCTGTTTTTT,CASSLSSGGHTGELFF
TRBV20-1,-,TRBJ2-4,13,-,TGCAGTGCTAGTCCCCCTCCAAGAAACATTCAGTACTTC,CSASPPPRNIQYF
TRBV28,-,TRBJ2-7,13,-,TGTGCCAGCAGTTTGTTTCGAGGCTACGAGCAGTACTTC,CASSLFRGYEQYF
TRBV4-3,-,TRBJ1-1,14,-,TGCGCCAGCAGCCAAGACGGGAGGGGGACTGAAGCTTTCTTT,CASSQDGRGTEAFF